Listed here are 26 T cell receptor beta chains from one sample, sequenced in a study of shared clonotypes between healthy human individuals. Clones were sequenced by immunoSEQ multiplex PCR, and TCRdb holds only the in-frame ones, with some missing. Here the sample spans fewer than 850,000 clones, less than 80% being singletons. The sample was memory CD4+ T cells sorted from blood. As to subset: CD45RA-negative fraction. These TCRs come from a woman younger than 45 in good health.

The CDR3 region has the DNA TGTGCCAGCAGTGCCTCACTAGCGGGATCCTACGAGCAGTACTTC. Translated, it gives CASSASLAGSYEQYF. The chain employs TRBV25-1 and TRBJ2-7; 10 nucleotides match TRBD2. V was pared by 4 bases and J by 1 base, with 4 bases of the junction left unmatched. The germline gives CDR1 MGHDK, CDR2 SYGVNS. The CDR3 totals 15 residues.

CDR3 bases: TGTGCCAGCAGTTACTCAACAGGTGAAGCTTTCTTT. This translates into CASSYSTGEAFF. This chain joins TRBV6-5 and TRBJ1-1; D might be TRBD1 (5 bases). V was clipped by 0 bases and J by 7 bases, with 6 bases between them. This CDR3 is built from 12 residues. The germline V gene has CDR1 MNHEY and CDR2 SVGAGI.

V gene TRBV7-9 combines with J gene TRBJ2-7; 7 positions match TRBD1. Trimming at V came to 3 bases and at J to 1 base, leaving 3 bases not matched to a gene. The CDR3 length is 14 residues. CDR1 and CDR2 from the germline V gene are SEHNR and FQNEAQ (reference sequence). In DNA form, the CDR3 reads TGTGCCAGCAGCTTCGGGACAGTTTCCTACGAGCAGTACTTC. It codes for CASSFGTVSYEQYF.

The V and J genes are TRBV6-5 and TRBJ1-2, with 7 bases lining up with TRBD1. This CDR3 spans 13 amino acids. Germline V gene data show CDR1 as MNHEY and CDR2 as SVGAGI. V lost 6 bases, J lost 6 bases, and 7 bases stayed unmatched. The CDR3 DNA is TGTGCCAGCAGATTTCCAGGGGGGGATGGCTACACCTTC. Translation: CASRFPGGDGYTF.

The chain employs TRBV27 and TRBJ2-5; no definite D call. CDR1 and CDR2 (germline): MNHEY, SMNVEV (reference sequence). This CDR3 spans 16 amino acids. Deletions cut 0 bases from V and 4 bases from J, with 15 bases between. Here the CDR3 DNA reads TGTGCCAGCAGTTTATCTTGGGCAATTTTTGGAGAGACCCAGTACTTC. Its translation: CASSLSWAIFGETQYF.

The rearrangement links TRBV19 to TRBJ2-1; 7 positions match TRBD2. CDR1 and CDR2 (germline): LNHDA, SQIVND (reference sequence). Trimming removed 6 bases from V and 1 base from J; junction bases left unmatched: 3. This CDR3 has 14 amino acids. CDR3 in DNA: TGTGCCAGTAGGCTAGCGGTATCCTACAATGAGCAGTTCTTC. Protein sequence: CASRLAVSYNEQFF. The whole variable domain, remainder taken from reference TRBV19 and TRBJ2-1, is DGGITQSPKYLFRKEGQNVTLSCEQNLNHDAMYWYRQDPGQGLRLIYYSQIVNDFQKGDIAEGYSVSREKKESFPLTVTSAQKNPTAFYLCASRLAVSYNEQFFGPGTRLTVL.

CDR3 sequence (DNA): TGTGCCAGCAGACCCCGGGCAGGACAGGGGATAGGTGAGCAGTTCTTC. It yields the protein CASRPRAGQGIGEQFF. V usage is TRBV6-4 and J usage is TRBJ2-1; 9 bases are shared with TRBD1. The CDR3 is 16 amino acids. Germline CDR1 reads MRHNA; CDR2 reads SNTAGT. Trimming cost V 6 bases and J 9 bases; bases outside gene matches: 15.

The V and J genes are TRBV28 and TRBJ2-1, with D perhaps matching TRBD1 (6 bases). V was cut by 5 bases and J by 0 bases, with 11 bases left in between. Per the germline V gene, CDR1 is MDHEN and CDR2 is SYDVKM. The CDR3 totals 15 residues. The CDR3 here is CASSDRSSSYNEQFF. CDR3 bases: TGTGCCAGCAGTGACAGGAGCAGCTCCTACAATGAGCAGTTCTTC. Supplemented by reference TRBV28 and TRBJ2-1, the full variable domain reads DVKVTQSSRYLVKRTGEKVFLECVQDMDHENMFWYRQDPGLGLRLIYFSYDVKMKEKGDIPEGYSVSREKKERFSLILESASTNQTSMYLCASSDRSSSYNEQFFGPGTRLTVL.

As DNA, the CDR3 is TGCGCCAGCAGCTTGACGGGGGAGACTGAAGCTTTCTTT. Its translation: CASSLTGETEAFF. The chain links TRBV5-1 to TRBJ1-1; D perhaps matches TRBD1 (5 bases). Germline V CDR1 and CDR2: SGHRS, YFSETQ. CDR3 length: 13 amino acids. V was pared by 1 base and J by 5 bases, with 9 bases between. Complete variable domain (other parts from reference TRBV5-1 and TRBJ1-1): KAGVTQTPRYLIKTRGQQVTLSCSPISGHRSVSWYQQTPGQGLQFLFEYFSETQRNKGNFPGRFSGRQFSNSRSEMNVSTLELGDSALYLCASSLTGETEAFFGQGTRLTVV.

In its sample, this clone was seen once. The chain carries TRBV27 and TRBJ1-1, with TRBD1 identical over 10 bases. From germline, CDR1 is MNHEY and CDR2 SMNVEV (reference sequence). J gave up 5 bases and V 8 bases, and 11 bases lay outside the gene matches. The CDR3 is 15 residues long. The DNA of the CDR3 is TGTGCCAGCCACCTTTCCGGGACAGGGGATACTGAAGCTTTCTTT. This encodes CASHLSGTGDTEAFF.

V gene TRBV4-1 combines with J gene TRBJ2-7; the D gene is possibly TRBD2 (5 bases). The CDR3 extends over 14 amino acids. Trimming removed 1 base from V and 9 bases from J, with 16 bases in between. Germline V gene lookup returns CDR1 MGHRA and CDR2 YSYEKL. Here the CDR3 DNA reads TGCGCCAGCAGCCAAGGCCCTATGGCCCGGGGGCAGTACTTC. Translating it yields CASSQGPMARGQYF.

The chain uses TRBV9 and TRBJ2-7; TRBD2 matches at 14 bases. Trimming removed 2 bases from V and 4 bases from J; junction bases left unmatched: 2. In germline, CDR1 is SGDLS, CDR2 YYNGEE. The CDR3 has 15 residues. CDR3 sequence: CASSVGLAGEYEQYF. The CDR3, as DNA: TGTGCCAGCAGCGTGGGACTAGCGGGAGAATACGAGCAGTACTTC.

The chain links TRBV11-2 to TRBJ1-2; D remains ambiguous. The CDR3 sequence is 14 residues long. With 2 bases removed from V and 0 bases from J, the gap between germline ends came to 7 bases. Germline CDR1 reads SGHAT; CDR2 reads FQNNGV. CDR3 region: CASSLPIANYGYTF. The CDR3 nucleotides read TGTGCCAGCAGCTTACCCATTGCTAACTATGGCTACACCTTC.

The genes are TRBV19 and TRBJ2-2; 9 bases align to TRBD2. Germline V gene lookup returns CDR1 LNHDA and CDR2 SQIVND (reference sequence). V was clipped by 4 bases and J by 1 base; unmatched bases: 4. This CDR3 is 16 amino acids long. This CDR3 is CASSTTSGGNTGELFF. The CDR3, as DNA: TGTGCCAGTAGTACGACTAGCGGTGGGAACACCGGGGAGCTGTTTTTT.

The rearrangement uses TRBV6-6 and TRBJ2-3; D gene ambiguous. The CDR3 consists of 14 residues. Trimming shortened V by 5 bases and J by 2 bases, and 11 bases separated the two germline ends. Germline CDR1 is MNHNY and CDR2 is SVGAGI (reference sequence). The CDR3 DNA reads TGTGCCAGCAGTCCCGTGACGAACACAGATACGCAGTATTTT. It is translated as CASSPVTNTDTQYF.

This clone was found once. The chain uses TRBV28 and TRBJ2-7, with TRBD2 matching over 14 bases. The CDR3 sequence is 17 residues long. J was trimmed by 2 bases and V by 2 bases; bases with no gene match: 5. Germline V gives CDR1 MDHEN, CDR2 SYDVKM. CDR3 protein: CASSLAGLAGGTYEQYF. CDR3 nucleotide sequence: TGTGCCAGCAGTTTAGCCGGACTAGCGGGAGGTACCTACGAGCAGTACTTC.

The rearrangement joins TRBV14 to TRBJ2-6; TRBD2 aligns across 12 bases. The V gene end was trimmed by 4 bases and the J gene end by 4 bases; junction bases not matched to a gene: 8. Germline V gene sequence: CDR1 SGHDN, CDR2 FVKESK. The CDR3 has 18 amino acids. CDR3 region: CASSLQTSGSTGANVLTF. The CDR3 DNA follows: TGTGCCAGCAGCCTACAGACTAGCGGGAGTACCGGGGCCAACGTCCTGACTTTC. The variable domain in full, with the rest retrieved from reference TRBV14 and TRBJ2-6, is EAGVTQFPSHSVIEKGQTVTLRCDPISGHDNLYWYRRVMGKEIKFLLHFVKESKQDESGMPNNRFLAERTGGTYSTLKVQPAELEDSGVYFCASSLQTSGSTGANVLTFGAGSRLTVL.

The V gene is TRBV30, the J gene TRBJ1-2, with D unresolved. This CDR3 region has 12 residues. Germline lookup yields CDR1 GTSNPN and CDR2 SVGIG (reference sequence). The germline V and J ends were trimmed by 7 bases and 1 base, with 10 bases remaining between them. The CDR3 region is CASRRGNYGYTF. In DNA, the CDR3 is TGTGCCTCCCGGCGAGGTAACTATGGCTACACCTTC. Combining the CDR3 with reference TRBV30 and TRBJ1-2 gives the whole variable domain SQTIHQWPATLVQPVGSPLSLECTVEGTSNPNLYWYRQAAGRGLQLLFYSVGIGQISSEVPQNLSASRPQDRQFILSSKKLLLSDSGFYLCASRRGNYGYTFGSGTRLTVV.

This clone was counted a few times. The chain uses TRBV14 and TRBJ1-2; the D gene is possibly TRBD1 (5 bases). Germline CDR1 reads SGHDN; CDR2 reads FVKESK. The V and J ends lost 3 bases and 7 bases respectively, with 15 bases between them. This CDR3 is 14 amino acids long. The DNA for the CDR3 is TGTGCCAGCAGCCAGAGGACGGGGGAAGGTGGCTACACCTTC. Amino acid sequence: CASSQRTGEGGYTF. Filled out from reference TRBV14 and TRBJ1-2, the complete variable domain reads EAGVTQFPSHSVIEKGQTVTLRCDPISGHDNLYWYRRVMGKEIKFLLHFVKESKQDESGMPNNRFLAERTGGTYSTLKVQPAELEDSGVYFCASSQRTGEGGYTFGSGTRLTVV.

V gene TRBV6-5 combines with J gene TRBJ1-2; no firm D call. Trimming shortened V by 2 bases and J by 6 bases, and 16 bases separated the two germline ends. Germline V gene lookup returns CDR1 MNHEY and CDR2 SVGAGI. This CDR3 spans 15 amino acids. The CDR3 sequence is CASSYGSDGSHGYTF. DNA of the CDR3: TGTGCCAGCAGTTACGGATCGGACGGCTCCCATGGCTACACCTTC.

V and J are TRBV5-6 and TRBJ2-7, with 13 bases lining up with TRBD2. In germline, CDR1 is SGHDT, CDR2 YYEEEE. The CDR3 runs 19 residues. The V and J ends lost 0 bases and 6 bases, in that order; junction bases with no gene match: 15. The CDR3 DNA follows: TGTGCCAGCAGCTTGGCCACTAGCGGGAGGGCAATCCGTGTCACCGAGCAGTACTTC. It yields the protein CASSLATSGRAIRVTEQYF.

The chain couples TRBV7-2 to TRBJ1-5; D unclear. CDR3 length: 15 residues. V was pared by 6 bases and J by 2 bases, with 14 bases between. Germline V gene lookup returns CDR1 SGHTA and CDR2 FQGNSA. Here the CDR3 DNA reads TGTGCCAGCAGTCAAGGGTCAGGAGGCAATCAGCCCCAGCATTTT. It specifies CASSQGSGGNQPQHF. The full variable domain, rest sourced from reference TRBV7-2 and TRBJ1-5, is GAGVSQSPSNKVTEKGKDVELRCDPISGHTALYWYRQSLGQGLEFLIYFQGNSAPDKSGLPSDRFSAERTGGSVSTLTIQRTQQEDSAVYLCASSQGSGGNQPQHFGDGTRLSIL.

This clone was counted between two and nine times. The V gene is TRBV28, the J gene TRBJ1-2; perhaps TRBD1 as D (5 bases). From germline, CDR1 is MDHEN and CDR2 SYDVKM. This CDR3 spans 12 amino acids. V was shortened by 6 bases and J by 4 bases, with 9 bases between the two germline ends. The CDR3 DNA follows: TGTGCCAGCAGACGGGACGTCTATGGCTACACCTTC. Protein sequence: CASRRDVYGYTF.

The J gene is TRBJ1-5, the V gene TRBV21-1; the DNA was not compared with TRBD1, the D call given in the table. TRBV21-1 is recorded as a pseudogene. CDR3 size: 15 residues. In nucleotides, the CDR3 is TGTGCCAGCAGCCGACAGGGGCCTAGCAATCAGCCCCAGCATTTT. This gives the protein CASSRQGPSNQPQHF.

As regards this clone: This specimen includes other DNA sequences encoding the same CDR3. This chain uses TRBV18 with TRBJ2-5, with D perhaps matching TRBD1 or TRBD2 (5 bases each). The CDR3 extends over 14 amino acids. Germline lookup yields CDR1 KGHSH and CDR2 LQKENI. Deletions cut 2 bases from V and 2 bases from J, with 9 bases between. The CDR3 coding sequence is TGTGCCAGCTCACCAGGGACGGTACAAGAGACCCAGTACTTC. Amino acids: CASSPGTVQETQYF.

J is TRBJ2-1 and V is TRBV11-2; 10 bases line up with TRBD2. V lost 1 base to trimming and J lost 6 bases; unmatched junction nucleotides: 3. This CDR3 contains 15 residues. Per the germline V gene, CDR1 is SGHAT and CDR2 is FQNNGV. In DNA form, the CDR3 reads TGTGCCAGCAGCTTAGCTAGCGGGAGAATCAATGAGCAGTTCTTC. This codes for CASSLASGRINEQFF.